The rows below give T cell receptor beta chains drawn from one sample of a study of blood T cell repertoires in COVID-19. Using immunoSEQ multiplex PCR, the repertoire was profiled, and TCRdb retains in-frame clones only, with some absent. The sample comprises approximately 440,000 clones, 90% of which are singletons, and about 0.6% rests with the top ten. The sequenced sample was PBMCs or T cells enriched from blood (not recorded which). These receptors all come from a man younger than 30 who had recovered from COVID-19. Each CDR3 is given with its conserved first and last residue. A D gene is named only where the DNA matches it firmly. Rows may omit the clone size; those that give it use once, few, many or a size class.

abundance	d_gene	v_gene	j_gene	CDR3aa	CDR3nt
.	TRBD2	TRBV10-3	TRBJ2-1	CAISEHQRELERRQFF	TGTGCCATCAGTGAGCACCAGCGGGAGCTGGAAAGAAGGCAGTTCTTC
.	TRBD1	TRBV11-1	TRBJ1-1	CASSIQTGRPEAFF	TGTGCCAGCAGCATCCAGACAGGGCGGCCTGAAGCTTTCTTT
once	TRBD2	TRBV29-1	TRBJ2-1	CSAQHPLAGREQFF	TGCAGCGCCCAACACCCACTAGCGGGCCGTGAGCAGTTCTTC
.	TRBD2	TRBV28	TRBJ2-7	CASSFRRSSGGGYEQYF	TGTGCCAGCAGTTTCCGGAGATCTAGCGGGGGGGGCTACGAGCAGTACTTC
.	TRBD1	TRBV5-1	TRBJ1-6	CASSLGQGWGSPLHF	TGCGCCAGCAGCTTGGGACAGGGGTGGGGTTCACCCCTCCACTTT
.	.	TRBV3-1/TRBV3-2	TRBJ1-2	CASSQVGAGEHTF	TGTGCCAGCAGCCAAGTGGGGGCAGGGGAACACACCTTC
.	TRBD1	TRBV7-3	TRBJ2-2	CAQRGTGTANTGELFF	TGTGCCCAGAGGGGGACCGGGACAGCGAACACCGGGGAGCTGTTTTTT
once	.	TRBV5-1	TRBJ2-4	CASSLEREVDIQYF	TGCGCCAGCAGCTTGGAGAGGGAGGTTGACATTCAGTACTTC
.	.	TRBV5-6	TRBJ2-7	CASSFQGSHEQYF	TGTGCCAGCAGCTTCCAGGGTAGCCACGAGCAGTACTTC
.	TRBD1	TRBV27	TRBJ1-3	CASRPTGTGDGNTIYF	TGTGCCAGCAGGCCGACCGGGACAGGGGACGGAAACACCATATATTTT
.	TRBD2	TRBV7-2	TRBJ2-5	CASSSGSGLASPQYF	TGTGCCAGCAGCTCGGGCTCAGGACTAGCCAGCCCCCAGTACTTC
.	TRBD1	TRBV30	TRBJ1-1	CAWRQGGNTEAFF	TGTGCCTGGAGGCAGGGGGGAAACACTGAAGCTTTCTTT
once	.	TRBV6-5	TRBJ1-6	CASSPSSYNSPLHF	TGTGCCAGCAGCCCCTCCTCCTATAATTCACCCCTCCACTTT
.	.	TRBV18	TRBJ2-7	CASSPTLASEQYF	TGTGCCAGCTCACCAACCCTAGCTAGCGAGCAGTACTTC
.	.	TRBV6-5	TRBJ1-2	CASRGTNYGYTF	TGTGCCTCAAGGGGGACAAACTATGGCTACACCTTC
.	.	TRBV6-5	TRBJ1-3	CASSPQGGGNTIYF	TGTGCCAGCAGTCCACAGGGTGGTGGAAACACCATATATTTT
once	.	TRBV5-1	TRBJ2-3	CASSLGVGRASTDTQYF	TGCGCCAGCAGCTTGGGTGTGGGCAGGGCTTCCACAGATACGCAGTATTTT
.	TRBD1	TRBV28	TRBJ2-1	CASSRGTGRDNEQFF	TGTGCCAGCAGTAGGGGGACAGGGAGGGACAATGAGCAGTTCTTC
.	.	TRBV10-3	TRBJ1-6	CAISGTEGNSPLHF	TGTGCCATCAGTGGGACGGAGGGGAATTCACCCCTCCACTTT
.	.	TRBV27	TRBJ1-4	CASKPRSGGHNEKLFF	TGTGCCAGCAAACCGAGATCGGGGGGACATAATGAAAAACTGTTTTTT
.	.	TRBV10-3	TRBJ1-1	CAISEQGLNTEAFF	TGTGCCATCAGTGAGCAGGGGCTGAACACTGAAGCTTTCTTT
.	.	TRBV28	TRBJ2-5	CASSPGGVRETQYF	TGTGCCAGCAGCCCCGGCGGGGTCCGAGAGACCCAGTACTTC
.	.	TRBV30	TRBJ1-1	CAWSVRQHEAFF	TGTGCCTGGAGTGTACGACAGCATGAAGCTTTCTTT
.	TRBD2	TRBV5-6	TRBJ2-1	CASSSYQAGGPGNEQFF	TGTGCCAGCAGCTCGTACCAAGCGGGAGGGCCGGGTAATGAGCAGTTCTTC
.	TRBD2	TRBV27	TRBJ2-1	CASRRPAGASYNEQFF	TGTGCCAGCAGAAGGCCAGCGGGAGCTTCTTACAATGAGCAGTTCTTC
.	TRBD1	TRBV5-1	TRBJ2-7	CASSFKKPGTDLLGQYF	TGCGCCAGCAGCTTTAAGAAACCCGGGACAGACCTACTAGGGCAGTACTTC
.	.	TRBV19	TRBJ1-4	CASPYFRPGLTVYSRGEKLFF	TGTGCCAGTCCGTACTTCCGCCCTGGACTAACGGTCTATTCCCGGGGCGAAAAACTGTTTTTT
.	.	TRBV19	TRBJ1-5	CASSHVGVFSNQPQHF	TGTGCCAGTAGTCACGTAGGGGTTTTCAGCAATCAGCCCCAGCATTTT
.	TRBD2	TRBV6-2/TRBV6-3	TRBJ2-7	CASSRSGGRSYEQYF	TGTGCCAGCAGCCGAAGCGGGGGCCGGTCCTACGAGCAGTACTTC
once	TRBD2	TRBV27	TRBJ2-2	CASSLRGERERNTGELFF	TGTGCCAGCAGTCTCCGGGGGGAGCGGGAGAGGAACACCGGGGAGCTGTTTTTT
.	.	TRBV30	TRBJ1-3	CAWSLGGTIYF	TGTGCCTGGAGTTTGGGAGGCACCATATATTTT
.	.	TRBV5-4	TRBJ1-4	CASSPGGEPEKLFF	TGTGCCAGCAGCCCCGGAGGGGAACCAGAAAAACTGTTTTTT
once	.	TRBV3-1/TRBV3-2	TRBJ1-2	CASSHWDSRTWGYTF	TGTGCCAGCAGCCACTGGGACTCCAGGACGTGGGGCTACACCTTC
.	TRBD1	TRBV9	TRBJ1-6	CASTATGDNSPLHF	TGTGCCAGCACCGCGACAGGGGATAATTCACCCCTCCACTTT
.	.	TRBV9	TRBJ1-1	CASSPRAGGRNTEAFF	TGTGCCAGCAGCCCGCGGGCGGGTGGGCGGAACACTGAAGCTTTCTTT
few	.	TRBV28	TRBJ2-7	CASRQRSSYEQYF	TGTGCCAGCAGGCAGAGGAGCTCCTACGAGCAGTACTTC
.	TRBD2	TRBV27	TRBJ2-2	CASSALAGRIYDANTGELFF	TGTGCCAGCAGCGCGCTAGCGGGACGAATCTATGACGCGAACACCGGGGAGCTGTTTTTT